Following are 19 T cell receptor beta chains from one sample sequenced in a study of cytomegalovirus exposure and HLA in healthy donors. Primers for the PCR totalled 60 Vbeta and 13 Jbeta. TCRdb's table, derived via immunoSEQ multiplex PCR, lists solely in-frame clones and lacks some. Of more than 85,000 clones listed, around 80% are singletons. Specimen: PBMCs. The source is a male donor in good health and CMV-seropositive.

This clone came up a few times. The CDR3 protein is CASSVWGLHGYTF. CDR3 bases: TGTGCCAGCAGCGTGTGGGGGCTTCATGGCTACACCTTC. The V call is TRBV5-6, the J call TRBJ1-2; tentative D call: TRBD1 (6 bases). With 4 bases removed from V and 6 bases from J, the gap between germline ends came to 13 bases. This CDR3 is 13 amino acids long. Germline CDR1 and CDR2: SGHDT and YYEEEE.

This clone was detected a few times. The chain links TRBV14 to TRBJ2-7; no clear D gene. Germline lookup yields CDR1 SGHDN and CDR2 FVKESK. Trimming shortened V by 5 bases and J by 0 bases, and 11 bases separated the two germline ends. This CDR3 has 14 residues. The CDR3 DNA reads TGTGCCAGCAGCGACAAACCGTCCTCCTACGAGCAGTACTTC. This encodes CASSDKPSSYEQYF.

The chain links TRBV2 to TRBJ1-5, with 9 bases fitting TRBD1. Germline V gene data show CDR1 as SNHLY and CDR2 as FYNNEI. V shed 7 bases and J 7 bases; nucleotides not matched to a gene: 8. The CDR3 loop spans 14 amino acids. The CDR3 reads CASIMDRGLQPQHF. The CDR3 DNA reads as TGTGCCAGCATTATGGACAGGGGCCTCCAGCCCCAGCATTTT. Using reference TRBV2 and TRBJ1-5 for the parts outside the CDR3, the full variable domain is EPEVTQTPSHQVTQMGQEVILRCVPISNHLYFYWYRQILGQKVEFLVSFYNNEISEKSEIFDDQFSVERPDGSNFTLKIRSTKLEDSAMYFCASIMDRGLQPQHFGDGTRLSIL.

V usage is TRBV27 and J usage is TRBJ2-3, with D unresolved. Germline CDR1 MNHEY, CDR2 SMNVEV (reference sequence). V was pared by 7 bases and J by 5 bases, with 19 bases between. This CDR3 spans 15 amino acids. CDR3 sequence (DNA): TGTGCCAGCAAGGCGTGGTCCTTTAGAGGAGATACGCAGTATTTT. This codes for CASKAWSFRGDTQYF.

The rearrangement uses TRBV5-1 and TRBJ2-7; 7 bases line up with TRBD1. The germline V gene encodes CDR1 SGHRS and CDR2 YFSETQ. V was clipped by 3 bases and J by 0 bases; unmatched bases: 3. The CDR3 extends over 14 amino acids. The CDR3 sequence is CASSWGQYSYEQYF. The CDR3 DNA follows: TGCGCCAGCAGCTGGGGACAGTACTCCTACGAGCAGTACTTC. Full variable domain (missing parts from reference TRBV5-1 and TRBJ2-7): KAGVTQTPRYLIKTRGQQVTLSCSPISGHRSVSWYQQTPGQGLQFLFEYFSETQRNKGNFPGRFSGRQFSNSRSEMNVSTLELGDSALYLCASSWGQYSYEQYFGPGTRLTVT.

This clone showed up just once. This sequence joins TRBV7-8 and TRBJ2-7; 8 bases are shared with TRBD1. CDR3 size: 14 residues. Germline V gene lookup returns CDR1 SGHVS and CDR2 FQNEAQ. V was pared by 4 bases and J by 4 bases, with 6 bases of the junction left unmatched. The CDR3: CASSSSGQDYEQYF. For the CDR3, the DNA is TGTGCCAGCAGCTCGTCGGGACAGGATTACGAGCAGTACTTC.

This chain joins TRBV11-2 and TRBJ1-4, with D possibly being TRBD1 (6 bases). Germline V lookup: CDR1 SGHAT, CDR2 FQNNGV. The V end was cut by 8 bases, the J end by 8 bases, with 21 bases between. The CDR3 runs to 15 residues. The CDR3 spells CASSTGTPMGEKLFF. The CDR3 DNA follows: TGTGCCAGCTCGACCGGGACACCAATGGGGGAAAAACTGTTTTTT.

This chain joins TRBV6-5 and TRBJ2-3; D may be TRBD2 (7 bases). Germline assignment: CDR1 MNHEY and CDR2 SVGAGI. With 11 bases removed from V and 1 base from J, the gap between germline ends came to 16 bases. The CDR3 spans 14 residues. The CDR3 DNA sequence: TGTGCCTCTGGCCGGGGGGCGCGCACAGATACGCAGTATTTT. Amino acid sequence: CASGRGARTDTQYF.

The table lists this clone with many counts. V is TRBV4-1 and J is TRBJ1-4; D not resolved. CDR1 and CDR2 from the germline V gene are MGHRA and YSYEKL. There are 13 residues in the CDR3. V was clipped by 4 bases and J by 0 bases, with 3 bases between them. CDR3 sequence reads: CASSLATNEKLFF. For the CDR3, the DNA is TGCGCCAGCAGCCTAGCAACTAATGAAAAACTGTTTTTT.

The CDR3 DNA reads TGTGCCTGGAGTGAAGGACTAGCAGGAGATACGCAGTATTTT. It encodes CAWSEGLAGDTQYF. The chain has TRBV30 and TRBJ2-3, with 8 bases identical to TRBD2. After removal of 1 base from V and 5 bases from J, the junction contained 5 bases not matched to a gene. Germline CDR1 is GTSNPN and CDR2 is SVGIG (reference sequence). The CDR3 extends over 14 amino acids.

The chain joins TRBV7-9 to TRBJ2-7; 10 bases map to TRBD1. In germline, CDR1 is SEHNR, CDR2 FQNEAQ (reference sequence). V lost 5 bases, J lost 0 bases, and 7 bases stayed unmatched. The CDR3 sequence is 16 residues long. CDR3 coding DNA: TGTGCCAGCAGCCCCCGGGACAGGGGAAACTCCTACGAGCAGTACTTC. This gives the protein CASSPRDRGNSYEQYF. Full variable domain (remainder filled in from reference TRBV7-9 and TRBJ2-7): DTGVSQNPRHKITKRGQNVTFRCDPISEHNRLYWYRQTLGQGPEFLTYFQNEAQLEKSRLLSDRFSAERPKGSFSTLEIQRTEQGDSAMYLCASSPRDRGNSYEQYFGPGTRLTVT.

This chain connects TRBV30 to TRBJ2-1, with 9 bases lining up with TRBD1. J lost 9 bases, V lost 1 base, and 13 bases had no gene match. CDR3 length: 16 amino acids. Germline loops: CDR1 GTSNPN, CDR2 SVGIG (reference sequence). CDR3 amino acids: CAWSGVRDRVSGEQFF. CDR3 sequence (DNA): TGTGCCTGGAGTGGGGTGAGGGACAGGGTGTCGGGTGAGCAGTTCTTC.

This clone was seen only a few times. This CDR3 is CASSYSLAGNNEQFF. CDR3 in DNA: TGTGCCAGCAGTTATAGTCTAGCGGGGAACAATGAGCAGTTCTTC. V and J are TRBV6-5 and TRBJ2-1; 9 nucleotides match TRBD2. The trim removed 3 bases at V and 5 bases at J, leaving 5 bases unmatched. The CDR3 has 15 amino acids. The V gene's germline CDR1 is MNHEY and CDR2 SVGAGI.

This rearrangement joins TRBV9 to TRBJ2-2; 15 bases are a match to TRBD2. This CDR3 has 17 amino acids. CDR1 is SGDLS, CDR2 YYNGEE, per germline. V was clipped by 4 bases and J by 3 bases; unmatched bases: 4. The CDR3 DNA follows: TGTGCCAGCAGCCGGACTAGCGGGGGGGCCTACACCGGGGAGCTGTTTTTT. Its protein is CASSRTSGGAYTGELFF. Drawing the rest from reference TRBV9 and TRBJ2-2, the complete variable domain is DSGVTQTPKHLITATGQRVTLRCSPRSGDLSVYWYQQSLDQGLQFLIQYYNGEERAKGNILERFSAQQFPDLHSELNLSSLELGDSALYFCASSRTSGGAYTGELFFGEGSRLTVL.

This clone was observed a handful of times. The V gene is TRBV4-1, the J gene TRBJ2-5, with TRBD1 identical over 8 bases. Trimming cost V 3 bases and J 5 bases; bases outside gene matches: 11. CDR1 and CDR2 (germline): MGHRA, YSYEKL. The CDR3 runs to 16 residues. The chain's CDR3 is CASSHRGQGLVETQYF. The CDR3 DNA is TGCGCCAGCAGCCACCGAGGACAGGGTCTCGTCGAGACCCAGTACTTC.

J is TRBJ1-2 and V is TRBV13; weak D call: TRBD1 (6 bases). Trimming shortened V by 1 base and J by 7 bases, and 10 bases separated the two germline ends. This CDR3 region has 13 residues. The germline gives CDR1 PRHDT, CDR2 FYEKMQ (reference sequence). The CDR3 coding sequence is TGTGCCAGCAGCTTAGCAGGGGATCCTGGCTACACCTTC. This gives the protein CASSLAGDPGYTF.

The chain employs TRBV6-6 and TRBJ2-1, with 7 bases identical to TRBD1. Germline assignment: CDR1 MNHNY and CDR2 SVGAGI (reference sequence). Germline trimming cut 2 bases from V and 7 bases from J; bases unmatched to any gene: 2. This CDR3 comprises 13 residues. CDR3 protein: CASSYLQGNEQFF. The CDR3 coding sequence is TGTGCCAGCAGTTACCTACAGGGGAATGAGCAGTTCTTC.

This chain joins TRBV10-3 and TRBJ2-7, with TRBD1 matching over 9 bases. V shed 9 bases, J shed 2 bases, and the junction held 8 bases outside the gene matches. In germline, CDR1 is ENHRY, CDR2 SYGVKD. This CDR3 region has 14 residues. As DNA, the CDR3 is TGTGCCATTGGGACCGGGACAGGGACCTACGAGCAGTACTTC. Amino acid sequence: CAIGTGTGTYEQYF.

The chain uses TRBV6-1 and TRBJ2-7, with no clear D. The germline gives CDR1 MNHNS, CDR2 SASEGT. The V end lost 0 bases, the J end lost 0 bases, and 12 bases lay between the germline ends. This CDR3 is built from 16 residues. The DNA of the CDR3 is TGTGCCAGCAGTGAAGCAAATCCTAGGAGCTCCTACGAGCAGTACTTC. It yields the protein CASSEANPRSSYEQYF.